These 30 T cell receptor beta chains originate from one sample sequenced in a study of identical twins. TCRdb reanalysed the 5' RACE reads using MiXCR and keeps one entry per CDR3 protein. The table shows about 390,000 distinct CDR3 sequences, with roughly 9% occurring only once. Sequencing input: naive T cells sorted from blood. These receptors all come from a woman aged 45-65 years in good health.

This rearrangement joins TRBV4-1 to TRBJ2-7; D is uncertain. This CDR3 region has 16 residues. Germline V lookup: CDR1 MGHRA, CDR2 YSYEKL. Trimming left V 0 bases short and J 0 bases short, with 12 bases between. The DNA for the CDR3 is TGCGCCAGCAGCCAAGAGAGAGGATCCGGCTCCTACGAGCAGTACTTC. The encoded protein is CASSQERGSGSYEQYF.

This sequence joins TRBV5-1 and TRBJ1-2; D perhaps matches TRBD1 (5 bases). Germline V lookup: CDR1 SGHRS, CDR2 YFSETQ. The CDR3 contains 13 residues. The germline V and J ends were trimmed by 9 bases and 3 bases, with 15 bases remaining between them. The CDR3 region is CATALGGDYGYTF. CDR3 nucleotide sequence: TGCGCCACCGCCCTGGGAGGGGACTATGGCTACACCTTC.

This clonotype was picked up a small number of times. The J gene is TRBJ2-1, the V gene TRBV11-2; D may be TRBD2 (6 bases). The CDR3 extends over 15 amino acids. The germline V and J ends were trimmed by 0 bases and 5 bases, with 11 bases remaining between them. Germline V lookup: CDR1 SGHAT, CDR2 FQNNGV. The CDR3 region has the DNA TGTGCCAGCAGCTTAGATGCTGGACTAAACAATGAGCAGTTCTTC. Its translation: CASSLDAGLNNEQFF.

This chain's CDR3 is CSGDSGGNFDEQFF. The CDR3 DNA reads as TGCAGCGGCGACTCGGGAGGTAATTTTGATGAGCAGTTCTTC. The genes are TRBV29-1 and TRBJ2-1, with 7 nucleotides matching TRBD2. The CDR3 runs 14 residues. Trimming at V came to 7 bases and at J to 8 bases, leaving 14 bases not matched to a gene. Looked up from germline, CDR1 is SQVTM and CDR2 is ANQGSEA.

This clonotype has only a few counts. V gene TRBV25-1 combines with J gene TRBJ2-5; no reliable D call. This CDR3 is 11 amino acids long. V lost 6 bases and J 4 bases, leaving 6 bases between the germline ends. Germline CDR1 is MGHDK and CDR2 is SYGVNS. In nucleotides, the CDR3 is TGTGCCAGCAGCGTCAGAGAGACCCAGTACTTC. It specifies CASSVRETQYF.

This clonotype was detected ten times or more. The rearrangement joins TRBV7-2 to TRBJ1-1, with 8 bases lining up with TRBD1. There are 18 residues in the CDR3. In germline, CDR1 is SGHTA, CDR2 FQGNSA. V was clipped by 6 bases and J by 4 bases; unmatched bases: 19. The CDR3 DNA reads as TGTGCCAGCAGGCGCAGGACTGGACAGGGCGTTAGGGGCACTGAAGCTTTCTTT. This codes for CASRRRTGQGVRGTEAFF.

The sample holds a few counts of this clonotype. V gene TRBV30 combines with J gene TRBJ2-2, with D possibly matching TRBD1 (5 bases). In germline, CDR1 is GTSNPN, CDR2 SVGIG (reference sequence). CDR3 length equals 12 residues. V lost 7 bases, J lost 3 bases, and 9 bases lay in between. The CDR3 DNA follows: TGTGCCTCACAGGATTACACCGGGGAGCTGTTTTTT. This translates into CASQDYTGELFF.

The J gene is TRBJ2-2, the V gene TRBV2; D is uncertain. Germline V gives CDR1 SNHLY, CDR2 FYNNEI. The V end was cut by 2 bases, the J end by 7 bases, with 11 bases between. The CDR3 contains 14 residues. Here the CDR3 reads CASSESQFNGELFF. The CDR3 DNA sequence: TGTGCCAGCAGTGAATCTCAGTTTAACGGGGAGCTGTTTTTT.

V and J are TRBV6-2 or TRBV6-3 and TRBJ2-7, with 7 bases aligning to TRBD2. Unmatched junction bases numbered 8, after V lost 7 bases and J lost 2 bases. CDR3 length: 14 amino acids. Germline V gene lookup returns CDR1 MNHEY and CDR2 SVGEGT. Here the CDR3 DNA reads TGTGCCAGCAAGCGAGCGGGGCTGCCCTACGAGCAGTACTTC. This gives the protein CASKRAGLPYEQYF.

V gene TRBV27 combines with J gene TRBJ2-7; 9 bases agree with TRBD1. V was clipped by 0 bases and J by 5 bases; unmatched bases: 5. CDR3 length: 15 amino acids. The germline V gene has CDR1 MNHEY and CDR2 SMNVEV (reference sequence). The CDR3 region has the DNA TGTGCCAGCAGTTTATCGGGGACAGGGAACCACGAGCAGTACTTC. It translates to CASSLSGTGNHEQYF.

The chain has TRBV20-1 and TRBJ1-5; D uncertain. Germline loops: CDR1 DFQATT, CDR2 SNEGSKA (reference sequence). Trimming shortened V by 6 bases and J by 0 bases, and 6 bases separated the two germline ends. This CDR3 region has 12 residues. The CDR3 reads CSAQNSNQPQHF. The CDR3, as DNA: TGCAGTGCACAAAATAGCAATCAGCCCCAGCATTTT.

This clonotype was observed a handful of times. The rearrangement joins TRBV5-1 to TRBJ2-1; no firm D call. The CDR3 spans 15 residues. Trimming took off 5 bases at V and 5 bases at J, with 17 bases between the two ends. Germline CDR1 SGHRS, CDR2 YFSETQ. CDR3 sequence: CASSSPRAPNNEQFF. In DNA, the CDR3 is TGCGCCAGCAGTTCCCCCCGGGCTCCTAACAATGAGCAGTTCTTC. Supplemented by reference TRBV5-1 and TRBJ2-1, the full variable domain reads KAGVTQTPRYLIKTRGQQVTLSCSPISGHRSVSWYQQTPGQGLQFLFEYFSETQRNKGNFPGRFSGRQFSNSRSEMNVSTLELGDSALYLCASSSPRAPNNEQFFGPGTRLTVL.

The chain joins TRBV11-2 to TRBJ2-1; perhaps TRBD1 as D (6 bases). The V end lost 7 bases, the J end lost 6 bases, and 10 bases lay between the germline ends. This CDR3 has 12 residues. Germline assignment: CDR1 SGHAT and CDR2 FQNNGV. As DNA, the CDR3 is TGTGCCAGCACAAGAGGGGGCAATGAGCAGTTCTTC. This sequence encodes CASTRGGNEQFF.

The CDR3 coding sequence is TGCGCCAGCAGCTTGGTAGGGGCCGGGGAAGAGACCCAGTACTTC. Amino acid sequence: CASSLVGAGEETQYF. J is TRBJ2-5 and V is TRBV5-1, with D perhaps being TRBD1 or TRBD2 (5 bases each). There are 15 residues in the CDR3. Germline CDR1 reads SGHRS; CDR2 reads YFSETQ. V shed 0 bases and J shed 3 bases, with 12 bases lying between them.

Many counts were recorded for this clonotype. In DNA form, the CDR3 reads TGCAGCGTCCCCGGTGGTAGCGGGAGTTTTGGTGAGCAGTTCTTC. Translating gives CSVPGGSGSFGEQFF. The chain recombines TRBV29-1 with TRBJ2-1, with 9 bases lining up with TRBD2. This CDR3 has 15 residues. V shed 6 bases, J shed 9 bases, and the junction held 15 bases outside the gene matches. From germline, CDR1 is SQVTM and CDR2 ANQGSEA.

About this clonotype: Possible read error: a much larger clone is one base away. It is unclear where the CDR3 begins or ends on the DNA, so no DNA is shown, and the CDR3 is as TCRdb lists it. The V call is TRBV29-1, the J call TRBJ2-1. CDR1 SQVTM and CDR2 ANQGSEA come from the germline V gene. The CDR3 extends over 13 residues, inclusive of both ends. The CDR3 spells CSVGWGSYNEPFF.

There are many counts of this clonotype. DNA of the CDR3: TGTGCCAGCAGTTACGGAGGTAACACTGAAGCTTTCTTT. This sequence encodes CASSYGGNTEAFF. The J gene is TRBJ1-1, the V gene TRBV6-5, with unresolved D. V dropped 2 bases and J dropped 2 bases, with 6 bases sitting between them. The CDR3 extends over 13 amino acids. CDR1 and CDR2 from the germline V gene are MNHEY and SVGAGI.

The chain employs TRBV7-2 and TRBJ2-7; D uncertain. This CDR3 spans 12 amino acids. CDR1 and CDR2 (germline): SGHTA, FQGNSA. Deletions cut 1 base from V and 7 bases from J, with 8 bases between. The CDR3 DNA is TGTGCCAGCAGCTTAGGACGCTGGGAGCAGTACTTC. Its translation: CASSLGRWEQYF.

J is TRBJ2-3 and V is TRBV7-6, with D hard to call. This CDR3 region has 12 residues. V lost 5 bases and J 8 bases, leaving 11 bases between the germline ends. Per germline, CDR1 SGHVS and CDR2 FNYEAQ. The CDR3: CASSTIGFTQYF. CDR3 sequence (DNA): TGTGCCAGCAGCACGATAGGGTTTACGCAGTATTTT.

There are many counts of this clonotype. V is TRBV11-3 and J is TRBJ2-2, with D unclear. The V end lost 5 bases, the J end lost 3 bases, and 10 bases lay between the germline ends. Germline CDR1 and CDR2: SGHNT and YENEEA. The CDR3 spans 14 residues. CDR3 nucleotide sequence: TGTGCCAGCAGCCCGAGAGGCTACACCGGGGAGCTGTTTTTT. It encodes CASSPRGYTGELFF.

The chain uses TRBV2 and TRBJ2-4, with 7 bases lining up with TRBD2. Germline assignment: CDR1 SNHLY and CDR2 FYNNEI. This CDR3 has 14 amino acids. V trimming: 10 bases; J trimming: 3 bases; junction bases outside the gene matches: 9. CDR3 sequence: CATRGEPIKNIQYF. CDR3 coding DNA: TGTGCCACTCGGGGGGAACCGATCAAAAACATTCAGTACTTC. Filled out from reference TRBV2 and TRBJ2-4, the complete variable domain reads EPEVTQTPSHQVTQMGQEVILRCVPISNHLYFYWYRQILGQKVEFLVSFYNNEISEKSEIFDDQFSVERPDGSNFTLKIRSTKLEDSAMYFCATRGEPIKNIQYFGAGTRLSVL.

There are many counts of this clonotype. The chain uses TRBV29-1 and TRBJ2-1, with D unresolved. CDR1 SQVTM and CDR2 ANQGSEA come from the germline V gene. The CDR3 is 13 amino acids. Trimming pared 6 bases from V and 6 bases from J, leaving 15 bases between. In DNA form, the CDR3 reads TGCAGCGTCAAACCAGCCTGGGGCAATGAGCAGTTCTTC. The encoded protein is CSVKPAWGNEQFF.

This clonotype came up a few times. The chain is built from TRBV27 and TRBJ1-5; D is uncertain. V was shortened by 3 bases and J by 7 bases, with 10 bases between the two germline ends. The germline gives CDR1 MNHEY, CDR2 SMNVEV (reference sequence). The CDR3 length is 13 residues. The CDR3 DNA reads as TGTGCCAGCAGTTTTGAGTCCAGGCAGCCCCAGCATTTT. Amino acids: CASSFESRQPQHF.

The CDR3 loop is CASSPETPKMDTQYF. DNA of the CDR3: TGTGCCAGCTCACCGGAGACCCCCAAAATGGATACGCAGTATTTT. V and J are TRBV18 and TRBJ2-3; unclear D gene. Trimming took off 3 bases at V and 6 bases at J, with 16 bases between the two ends. There are 15 residues in the CDR3. Per germline, CDR1 KGHSH and CDR2 LQKENI.

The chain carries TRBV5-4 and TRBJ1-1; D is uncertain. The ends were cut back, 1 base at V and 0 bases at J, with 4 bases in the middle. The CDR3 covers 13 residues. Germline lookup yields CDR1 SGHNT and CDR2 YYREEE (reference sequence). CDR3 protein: CASSLRLNTEAFF. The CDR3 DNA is TGTGCCAGCAGCTTGCGGTTGAACACTGAAGCTTTCTTT.

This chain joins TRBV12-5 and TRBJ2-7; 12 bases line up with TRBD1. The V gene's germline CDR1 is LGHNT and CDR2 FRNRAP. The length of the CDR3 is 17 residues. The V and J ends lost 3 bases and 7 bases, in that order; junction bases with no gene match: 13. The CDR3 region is CASGFERPGQGAGEQYV. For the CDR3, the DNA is TGTGCTAGTGGTTTCGAACGCCCGGGACAGGGGGCTGGGGAGCAGTACGTC.

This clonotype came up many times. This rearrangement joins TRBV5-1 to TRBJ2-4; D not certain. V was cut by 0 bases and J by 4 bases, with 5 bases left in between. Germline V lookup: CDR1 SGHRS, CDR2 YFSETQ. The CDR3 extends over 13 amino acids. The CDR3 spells CASSLEVKNIQYF. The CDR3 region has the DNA TGCGCCAGCAGCTTGGAGGTGAAAAACATTCAGTACTTC.

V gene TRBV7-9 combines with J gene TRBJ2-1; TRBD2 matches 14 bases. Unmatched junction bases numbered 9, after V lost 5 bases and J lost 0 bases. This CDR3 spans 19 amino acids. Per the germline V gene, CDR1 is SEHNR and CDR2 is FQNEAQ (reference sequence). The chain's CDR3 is CASSHSGTSGSHSYNEQFF. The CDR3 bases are TGTGCCAGCAGCCACTCCGGGACTAGCGGGAGCCACTCCTACAATGAGCAGTTCTTC.

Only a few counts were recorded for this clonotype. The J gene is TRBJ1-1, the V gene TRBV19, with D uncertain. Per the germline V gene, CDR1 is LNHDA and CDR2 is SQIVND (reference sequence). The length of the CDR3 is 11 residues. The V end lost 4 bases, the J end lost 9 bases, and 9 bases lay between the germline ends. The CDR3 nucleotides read TGTGCCAGTAGTACTAGAAGAAAAGCTTTCTTT. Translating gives CASSTRRKAFF.

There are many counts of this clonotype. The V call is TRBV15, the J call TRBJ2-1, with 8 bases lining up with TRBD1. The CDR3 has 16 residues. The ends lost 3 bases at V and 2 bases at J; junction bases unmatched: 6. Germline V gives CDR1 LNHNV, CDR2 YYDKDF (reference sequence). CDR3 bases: TGTGCCACCAGCAGCGAAGACAGGGGCCCCTACAATGAGCAGTTCTTC. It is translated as CATSSEDRGPYNEQFF. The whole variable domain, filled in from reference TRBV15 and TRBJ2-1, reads DAMVIQNPRYQVTQFGKPVTLSCSQTLNHNVMYWYQQKSSQAPKLLFHYYDKDFNNEADTPDNFQSRRPNTSFCFLDIRSPGLGDTAMYLCATSSEDRGPYNEQFFGPGTRLTVL.